This T cell receptor (beta chain) was retrieved from a study of shared clonotypes between healthy human individuals. Some clones are missing from TCRdb's copy, which holds only in-frame ones; the method was immunoSEQ multiplex PCR. The table records about 1.5 million clones, approximately 98% of them present only once. Germline-derived CDR1 and CDR2 are LNHDA and SQIVND (reference sequence). V lost 10 bases, J lost 7 bases, and 11 bases stayed unmatched. This CDR3 spans 14 amino acids. J is TRBJ1-5 and V is TRBV19, with 9 bases fitting TRBD1. The sequenced material came from naive CD4+ T cells sorted from blood. Subset meaning: CD45RA+ positively selected. This receptor was taken from a man aged 30 to 45 in good health. CDR3 loop: CATHMGTGNQPQHF. Here the CDR3 DNA reads TGTGCCACCCATATGGGGACAGGGAACCAGCCCCAGCATTTT. Complete variable domain (other parts from reference TRBV19 and TRBJ1-5): DGGITQSPKYLFRKEGQNVTLSCEQNLNHDAMYWYRQDPGQGLRLIYYSQIVNDFQKGDIAEGYSVSREKKESFPLTVTSAQKNPTAFYLCATHMGTGNQPQHFGDGTRLSIL.